This TCR beta chain is from a study of cytotoxic CD8 clonotypes in ibrutinib-treated CLL (dated by TCRdb to the early 2020s). General notes on the study: The cohort was composed of roughly ten relapsed/refractory and approximately 16 treatment-naive patients; IGHV unmutated status was identified in approximately 17 patients. Responses were partial in about 25 patients and complete in 2; after median about 68 months follow-up, around 15 stayed in remission and about twelve progressed. The response samples were drawn at a median of approximately 12 months into treatment, with a range of about 6 to 36 months. An average of around 250,000 productive templates and approximately 90,000 productive rearrangements was obtained per sample. Of the approximately 86 participants in the trial, roughly 25 had longitudinal samples available. Cryopreserved peripheral blood mononuclear cells were obtained before treatment, at response, and at either sustained remission or disease progression. Every remission and progressive disease sample was obtained while ibrutinib was still being received by the patients.

Taken with the paper, the label for time point translates to: progressive disease on ibrutinib. For TCR beta library preparation, 1.5 to 2 micrograms of genomic DNA were extracted from the cryopreserved PBMCs. High-throughput TCR beta sequencing was performed on longitudinal blood samples from CLL patients receiving ibrutinib monotherapy. The patients were enrolled in a single-center, open-label phase 2 trial of ibrutinib monotherapy. Remarks on this clone: Its antigen is currently not known. Per-nucleotide qualities are absent, and no much larger clonotype sits a single base away.

The goal of deep resolution MiSeq sequencing was a depth between 1 in 1 million and 1 in 200,000 T cells, and coverage averaged 10x per clonotype. The immunoSEQ hsTCRB Kit was used to generate TCR beta libraries. Per the authors' processing: ImmunoSEQ Data Assistant and ImmunoSEQ Analyzer were used for data analysis, and V, D and J genes were assigned according to IMGT definitions. Clonality, with values ranging from 0 to 1, was calculated as one minus the normalized Shannon entropy of productive rearrangement frequencies. Only overrepresented clonotypes making up at least 0.05% of each patient's repertoire were included in the public clonotype analysis. Approximately 12 repertoires from age-matched healthy donors, obtained from immuneACCESS, served as clonality controls. TCRdb mirrors the immuneACCESS table, restricted to in-frame sequences. Some clones are absent from its copies; in checked studies, under half trace to an unresolved V gene, and the reason for the others is unknown. For V, J and clone size, that table is used; D and trimming come from the DNA. The sample records 150,000 to 200,000 clones, more than 70% of which are singletons. 3% of the sample lies in the top ten.

Broader findings and caveats from the paper: Clonality increased at ibrutinib response, stayed stable in sustained remission, and fell back toward baseline at progression. Sampling times were not matched between patients in sustained remission and patients whose disease was progressing, and lymph node repertoires were not examined. Public clonotypes were rare and either shrank or stayed stable during treatment, and the rise in clonality at ibrutinib response reflected expansion of private clonotypes. Baseline clonality exceeded that of age-matched healthy donors and correlated strongly with circulating CD8+ T-cell counts.

The germline V gene encodes CDR1 MNHNY and CDR2 SVGAGI (reference sequence). From the cysteine up to the phenylalanine, the CDR3 has a length of 12 residues. CDR3 DNA is the only sequence kept; it has 36 bases, read in frame from the first base. The germline ends are 4 bases apart after V is trimmed by 5 bases and J by 3 bases. The source of this sequence is a human donor with chronic lymphocytic leukemia. The sample consisted of PBMCs, taken at disease progression, from a patient treated with ibrutinib. The rearrangement combines TRBV6-6 with TRBJ2-2; the D gene is unclear. The DNA sequence follows: TGTGCCAGCAGTCCTCACACCGGGGAGCTGTTTTTT. It encodes CASSPHTGELFF.